Sequencing of this T cell receptor beta chain was carried out in a study of cytotoxic CD8 clonotypes in ibrutinib-treated CLL. The protocol was immunoSEQ multiplex PCR, while the TCRdb copy is restricted to in-frame clones and leaves out a portion. This table has around 310,000 clones, roughly 85% appearing once. Only a few counts were recorded for this clone. This TCR came from a human donor with chronic lymphocytic leukemia. The material was PBMCs, obtained before ibrutinib treatment.

CDR3 loop: CASSVSLHANTGELFF. CDR3 nucleotides: TGTGCCAGCAGCGTCTCCCTCCACGCGAACACCGGGGAGCTGTTTTTT. The chain employs TRBV9 and TRBJ2-2, with D unclear. From germline, CDR1 is SGDLS and CDR2 YYNGEE. This CDR3 region has 16 residues. V lost 2 bases, J lost 0 bases, and 11 bases lay in between.